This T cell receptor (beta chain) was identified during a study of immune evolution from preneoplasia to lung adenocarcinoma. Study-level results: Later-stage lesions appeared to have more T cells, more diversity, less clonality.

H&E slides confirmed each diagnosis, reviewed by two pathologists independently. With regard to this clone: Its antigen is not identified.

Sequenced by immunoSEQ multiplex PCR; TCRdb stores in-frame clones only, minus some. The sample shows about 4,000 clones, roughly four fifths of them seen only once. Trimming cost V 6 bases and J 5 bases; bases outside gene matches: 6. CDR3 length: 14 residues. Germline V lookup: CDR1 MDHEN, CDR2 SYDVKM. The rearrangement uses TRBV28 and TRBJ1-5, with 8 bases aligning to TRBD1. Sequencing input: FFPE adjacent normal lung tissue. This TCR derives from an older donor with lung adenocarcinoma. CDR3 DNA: TGTGCCAGCAGATGGACAGGGAGAGATCAGCCCCAGCATTTT. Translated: CASRWTGRDQPQHF.